The 17 T cell receptor beta chains below come from one sample, sequenced in a study of CD8 T cells in Susac syndrome (dated 2019 in TCRdb). The library was made by the immunoSEQ multiplex PCR assay. RNA was extracted using the RNeasy kit, and about 0.45 to 1 ug of the RNA was reverse transcribed with random hexamers. TCRdb reanalyzed the raw reads on its own, using fastp at Q25 for trimming and MiXCR for clone calling, and kept in-frame beta chains. Each record represents a unique CDR3 protein, reported with the most common genes and DNA among its rows. This sample comprises over 80,000 distinct CDR3 sequences, 90% to 95% of them detected only once. The ten largest clones capture 0.3% to 0.4% of the sample. The sequencing input was CD8+ T cells from PBMCs. The receptor set was obtained from a human donor in good health.

CDR3 bases: TGTGCCAGCAGTTACTCCGGGAGATACGAGCAGTACTTC. This sequence encodes CASSYSGRYEQYF. V and J are TRBV6-5 and TRBJ2-7; possible D gene TRBD2, 6 bases. Trimming shortened V by 0 bases and J by 4 bases, and 7 bases separated the two germline ends. This CDR3 comprises 13 residues. Germline V gene lookup returns CDR1 MNHEY and CDR2 SVGAGI.

As for this clonotype: Sequence at one end of the junction differs from germline and may be a read error. The chain joins TRBV18 to TRBJ1-2, with D unclear. The CDR3 spans 9 residues. Germline assignment: CDR1 KGHSH and CDR2 LQKENI. The CDR3 spells CASSRAAGF. In DNA form, the CDR3 reads TGTGCCAGCTCCCGAGCGGCGGGTTTC.

This chain joins TRBV12-3 or TRBV12-4 and TRBJ1-5; no clear D. The CDR3 loop spans 12 amino acids. Trimming removed 5 bases from V and 8 bases from J, with 10 bases in between. CDR3: CASSVGFKPQHF. In DNA, the CDR3 is TGTGCCAGCAGTGTGGGGTTTAAGCCCCAGCATTTT.

This sequence joins TRBV3-1 and TRBJ2-7; 8 nucleotides line up with TRBD1. V lost 1 base and J lost 4; bases outside the gene matches: 9. The CDR3 extends over 16 amino acids. Germline V lookup: CDR1 LGHDT, CDR2 YNNKEL (reference sequence). The DNA of the CDR3 is TGTGCCAGCAGCCAAGTGACAGGGGCGATACTATACGAGCAGTACTTC. It codes for CASSQVTGAILYEQYF.

The rearrangement uses TRBV7-8 and TRBJ2-3; either TRBD1 or TRBD2 may supply D (6 bases each). Between the trimmed V and J ends, which lost 5 bases and 4 bases, there was a span of 19 bases. The CDR3 runs 16 residues. Germline V gives CDR1 SGHVS, CDR2 FQNEAQ. CDR3 in amino acids: CASSKTNWGAADTQYF. The CDR3 nucleotides are TGTGCCAGCAGCAAAACAAACTGGGGGGCAGCAGATACGCAGTATTTT.

The J gene is TRBJ2-5, the V gene TRBV5-4; D call uncertain. Between the trimmed V and J ends, which lost 2 bases and 5 bases, there was a span of 7 bases. Germline loops: CDR1 SGHNT, CDR2 YYREEE (reference sequence). This CDR3 is 12 amino acids long. This CDR3 is CASSFHRETQYF. As DNA, the CDR3 is TGTGCCAGCAGCTTCCACCGGGAGACCCAGTACTTC. Combining the CDR3 with reference TRBV5-4 and TRBJ2-5 gives the whole variable domain ETGVTQSPTHLIKTRGQQVTLRCSSQSGHNTVSWYQQALGQGPQFIFQYYREEENGRGNFPPRFSGLQFPNYSSELNVNALELDDSALYLCASSFHRETQYFGPGTRLLVL.

The chain recombines TRBV6-5 with TRBJ1-2; no firm D call. Germline CDR1 reads MNHEY; CDR2 reads SVGAGI. The CDR3 consists of 15 residues. Between the trimmed V and J ends, which lost 5 bases and 0 bases, there was a span of 13 bases. The DNA of the CDR3 is TGTGCCAGCAGTGTACAAGGTTCCCCTAACTATGGCTACACCTTC. Encoded protein: CASSVQGSPNYGYTF.

This rearrangement joins TRBV9 to TRBJ1-4; 10 positions agree with TRBD1. The CDR3 contains 15 residues. J was trimmed by 7 bases and V by 4 bases; bases with no gene match: 7. CDR1 SGDLS and CDR2 YYNGEE come from the germline V gene. The CDR3 reads CASSLGTGEGEKLFF. CDR3 coding DNA: TGTGCCAGCAGCCTCGGGACAGGGGAGGGTGAAAAACTGTTTTTT.

The genes are TRBV4-1 and TRBJ2-7; D call uncertain. The CDR3 has 14 residues. Germline lookup yields CDR1 MGHRA and CDR2 YSYEKL. The V end was cut by 0 bases, the J end by 3 bases, with 9 bases between. In nucleotides, the CDR3 is TGCGCCAGCAGCCAAGATATACTATTCTACGAGCAGTACTTC. Its protein is CASSQDILFYEQYF.

V usage is TRBV4-1 and J usage is TRBJ1-5; perhaps TRBD1 as D (5 bases). Per germline, CDR1 MGHRA and CDR2 YSYEKL. The CDR3 sequence is 15 residues long. The germline V and J ends were trimmed by 4 bases and 0 bases, with 10 bases remaining between them. CDR3 sequence reads: CASSRGRDSNQPQHF. DNA of the CDR3: TGCGCCAGCAGCCGGGGACGGGATAGCAATCAGCCCCAGCATTTT.

The chain has TRBV27 and TRBJ2-1; 7 positions agree with TRBD1. The CDR3 is made up of 15 amino acids. Per the germline V gene, CDR1 is MNHEY and CDR2 is SMNVEV (reference sequence). Losses at the gene ends were 0 bases for V and 6 bases for J; bases not matched to a gene: 5. CDR3 region: CASSLSLTGSNEQFF. In nucleotides, the CDR3 is TGTGCCAGCAGTTTATCGTTGACAGGGAGCAATGAGCAGTTCTTC.

This chain joins TRBV5-4 and TRBJ1-1; TRBD1 matches at 9 bases. The CDR3 consists of 15 residues. Looked up from germline, CDR1 is SGHNT and CDR2 is YYREEE (reference sequence). The trim removed 4 bases at V and 4 bases at J, leaving 8 bases unmatched. The CDR3 coding sequence is TGTGCCAGCAGCACCGGACAGGGGCCGGGCACTGAAGCTTTCTTT. Its translation: CASSTGQGPGTEAFF. Variable domain in full (rest from reference TRBV5-4 and TRBJ1-1): ETGVTQSPTHLIKTRGQQVTLRCSSQSGHNTVSWYQQALGQGPQFIFQYYREEENGRGNFPPRFSGLQFPNYSSELNVNALELDDSALYLCASSTGQGPGTEAFFGQGTRLTVV.

The chain couples TRBV15 to TRBJ2-1; D not certain. CDR1 and CDR2 from the germline V gene are LNHNV and YYDKDF (reference sequence). With 2 bases removed from V and 8 bases from J, the gap between germline ends came to 13 bases. The CDR3 extends over 14 amino acids. The CDR3 protein is CATSRPTESDEQFF. For the CDR3, the DNA is TGTGCCACCAGCAGACCCACAGAGTCTGATGAGCAGTTCTTC.

The chain has TRBV29-1 and TRBJ1-1, with D perhaps TRBD1 (5 bases). This CDR3 spans 15 amino acids. V was trimmed by 6 bases and J by 2 bases, leaving 19 bases between them. Germline V gives CDR1 SQVTM, CDR2 ANQGSEA. The chain's CDR3 is CSVESGWGLNTEAFF. DNA for the CDR3: TGCAGCGTGGAATCGGGGTGGGGGTTAAACACTGAAGCTTTCTTT.

The chain uses TRBV7-8 and TRBJ2-5; D uncertain. V was trimmed by 0 bases and J by 2 bases, leaving 4 bases between them. There are 13 residues in the CDR3. Germline CDR1 SGHVS, CDR2 FQNEAQ. The CDR3 loop reads CASSLASQETQYF. CDR3 nucleotide sequence: TGTGCCAGCAGCTTAGCCTCACAAGAGACCCAGTACTTC.

This clonotype was counted a single time. This chain connects TRBV20-1 to TRBJ2-2; TRBD1 matches 8 bases. The CDR3 has 14 residues. With V trimmed by 6 bases and J by 1 base, 4 bases remained unmatched. Per germline, CDR1 DFQATT and CDR2 SNEGSKA (reference sequence). This CDR3 is CSAPTGENTGELFF. CDR3 DNA: TGCAGTGCACCGACAGGGGAGAACACCGGGGAGCTGTTTTTT.

Comment on this clonotype: The junction does not match germline at one end; this may be a read error. The V gene is TRBV9, the J gene TRBJ1-1; TRBD1 matches at 7 bases. This CDR3 comprises 13 residues. Germline-derived CDR1 and CDR2 are SGDLS and YYNGEE. The CDR3 is CASSEGQSTEVFF. The CDR3 region has the DNA TGTGCCAGCAGCGAGGGACAGAGCACTGAAGTTTTCTTT.